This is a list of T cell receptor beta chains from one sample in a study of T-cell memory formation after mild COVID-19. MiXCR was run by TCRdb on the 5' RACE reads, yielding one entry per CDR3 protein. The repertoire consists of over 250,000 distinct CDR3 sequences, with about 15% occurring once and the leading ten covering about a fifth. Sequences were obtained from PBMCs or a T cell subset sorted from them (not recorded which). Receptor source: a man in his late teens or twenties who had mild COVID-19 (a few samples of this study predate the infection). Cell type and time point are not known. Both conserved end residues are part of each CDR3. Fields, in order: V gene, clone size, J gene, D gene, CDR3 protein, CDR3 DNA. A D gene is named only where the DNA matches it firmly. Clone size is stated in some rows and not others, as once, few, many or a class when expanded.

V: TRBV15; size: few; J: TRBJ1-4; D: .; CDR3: CATSAIGLGPEKLFF; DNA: TGTGCCACCTCGGCCATCGGGCTGGGCCCTGAAAAACTGTTTTTT
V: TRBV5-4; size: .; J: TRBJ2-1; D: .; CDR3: CASSLSNTAQFF; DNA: TGTGCCAGCAGCTTGTCAAACACAGCGCAGTTCTTC
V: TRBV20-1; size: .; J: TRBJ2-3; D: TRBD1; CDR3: CSAIKAGQGSDTQYF; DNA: TGCAGTGCCATCAAAGCGGGACAGGGGTCAGATACGCAGTATTTT
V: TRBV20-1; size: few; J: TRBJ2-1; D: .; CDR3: CSAVHSSSYNEQFF; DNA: TGCAGTGCTGTACATTCGAGCTCCTACAATGAGCAGTTCTTC
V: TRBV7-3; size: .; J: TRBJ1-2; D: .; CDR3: CASALGGREGYTF; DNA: TGTGCCAGCGCCCTGGGAGGGCGGGAAGGCTACACCTTC
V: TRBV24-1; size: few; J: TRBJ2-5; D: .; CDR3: CATSEYNQETQYF; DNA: TGTGCCACCAGTGAATATAACCAAGAGACCCAGTACTTC
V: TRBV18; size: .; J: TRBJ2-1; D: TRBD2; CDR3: CASSKAGGIEQFF; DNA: TGTGCCAGCTCAAAAGCGGGGGGGATTGAGCAGTTCTTC
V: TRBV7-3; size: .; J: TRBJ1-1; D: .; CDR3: CASSSTTEAFF; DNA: TGTGCCAGCAGCTCCACCACTGAAGCTTTCTTT
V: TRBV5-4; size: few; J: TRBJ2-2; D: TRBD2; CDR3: CASSLRGGFGELFF; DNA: TGTGCCAGCAGCTTACGGGGGGGCTTCGGGGAGCTGTTTTTT
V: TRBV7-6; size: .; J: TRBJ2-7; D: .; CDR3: CASSLAPGYEQYF; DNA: TGTGCCAGCAGCTTAGCACCGGGGTACGAGCAGTACTTC
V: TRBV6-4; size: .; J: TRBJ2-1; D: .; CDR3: CASSALASSYNEQFF; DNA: TGTGCCAGCAGTGCTCTAGCAAGCTCCTACAATGAGCAGTTCTTC
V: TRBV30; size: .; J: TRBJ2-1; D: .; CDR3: CAWSVQEVSSEFF; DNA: TGTGCCTGGAGTGTACAAGAGGTCAGCTCTGAGTTCTTC
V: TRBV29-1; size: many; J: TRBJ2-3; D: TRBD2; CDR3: CSVTSGGTDTQYF; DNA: TGCAGCGTGACTAGCGGGGGCACAGATACGCAGTATTTT
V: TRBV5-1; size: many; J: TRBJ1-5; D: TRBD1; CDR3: CASSLGTGYQPQHF; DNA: TGCGCCAGCAGCTTGGGGACAGGGTATCAGCCCCAGCATTTT
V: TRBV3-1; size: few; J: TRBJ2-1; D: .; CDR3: CASSQTFSGIDEQFF; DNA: TGTGCCAGCAGCCAAACGTTTTCAGGGATTGATGAGCAGTTCTTC
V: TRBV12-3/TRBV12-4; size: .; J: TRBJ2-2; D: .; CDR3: CASREPLANTGELFF; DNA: TGTGCCAGCAGAGAGCCCCTCGCGAACACCGGGGAGCTGTTTTTT
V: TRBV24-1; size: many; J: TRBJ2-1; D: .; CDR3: CATSRAYNEQFF; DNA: TGTGCCACCAGCCGAGCCTACAATGAGCAGTTCTTC